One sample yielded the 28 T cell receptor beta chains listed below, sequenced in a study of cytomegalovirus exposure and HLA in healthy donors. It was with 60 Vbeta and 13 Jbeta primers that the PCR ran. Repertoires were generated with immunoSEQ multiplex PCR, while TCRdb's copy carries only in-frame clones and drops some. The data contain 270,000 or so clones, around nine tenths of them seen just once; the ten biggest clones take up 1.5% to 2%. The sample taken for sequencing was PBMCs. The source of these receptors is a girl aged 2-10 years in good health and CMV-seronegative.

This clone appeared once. This chain's CDR3 is CASSLVYEQYF. The CDR3 coding sequence is TGTGCCAGCAGCTTAGTATACGAGCAGTACTTC. This chain joins TRBV7-2 and TRBJ2-7; D unclear. Germline assignment: CDR1 SGHTA and CDR2 FQGNSA. The germline V and J ends were trimmed by 1 base and 4 bases, with 2 bases remaining between them. The CDR3 has 11 residues.

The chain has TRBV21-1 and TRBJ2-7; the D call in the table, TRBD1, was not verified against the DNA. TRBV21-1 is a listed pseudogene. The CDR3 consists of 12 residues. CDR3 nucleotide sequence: TGTGCCACCAGACAGGCTCTCTACGAGCAGTACTTC. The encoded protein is CATRQALYEQYF.

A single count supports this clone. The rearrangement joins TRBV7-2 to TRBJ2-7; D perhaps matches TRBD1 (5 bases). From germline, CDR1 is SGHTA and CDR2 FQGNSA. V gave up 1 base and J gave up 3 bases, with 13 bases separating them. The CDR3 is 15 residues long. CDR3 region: CASSLVRAGVYEQYF. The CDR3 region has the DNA TGTGCCAGCAGCTTAGTCAGGGCTGGGGTCTACGAGCAGTACTTC.

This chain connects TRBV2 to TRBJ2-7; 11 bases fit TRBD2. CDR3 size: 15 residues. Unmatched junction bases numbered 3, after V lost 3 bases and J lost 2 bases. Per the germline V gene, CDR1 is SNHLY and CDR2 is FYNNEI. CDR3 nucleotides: TGTGCCAGCAGTGAGCTAGCGGGGGGTCCCTACGAGCAGTACTTC. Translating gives CASSELAGGPYEQYF.

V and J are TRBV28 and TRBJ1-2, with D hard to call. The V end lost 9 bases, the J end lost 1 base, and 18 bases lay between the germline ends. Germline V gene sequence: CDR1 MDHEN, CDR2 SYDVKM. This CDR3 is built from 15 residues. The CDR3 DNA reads TGTGCCAGTTCCCCCCTGGGGAGTAATAACTATGGCTACACCTTC. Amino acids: CASSPLGSNNYGYTF.

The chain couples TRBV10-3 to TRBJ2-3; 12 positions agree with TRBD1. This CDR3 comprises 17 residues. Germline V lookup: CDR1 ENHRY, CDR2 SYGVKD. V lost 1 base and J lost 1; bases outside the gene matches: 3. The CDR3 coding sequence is TGTGCCATCAGTGAGTTCGGGACAGGGGGCGGCACAGATACGCAGTATTTT. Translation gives CAISEFGTGGGTDTQYF.

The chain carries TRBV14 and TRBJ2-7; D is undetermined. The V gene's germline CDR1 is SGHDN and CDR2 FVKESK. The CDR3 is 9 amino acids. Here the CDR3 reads CASSQESRV. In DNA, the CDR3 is TGTGCCAGCAGCCAAGAATCTCGTGTT.

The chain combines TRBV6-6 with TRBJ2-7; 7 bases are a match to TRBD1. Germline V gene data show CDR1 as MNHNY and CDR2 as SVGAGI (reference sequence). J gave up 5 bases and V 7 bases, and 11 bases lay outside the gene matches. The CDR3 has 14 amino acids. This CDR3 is CASKSGGKVDEQYF. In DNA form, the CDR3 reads TGTGCCAGCAAATCAGGGGGAAAGGTGGACGAGCAGTACTTC.

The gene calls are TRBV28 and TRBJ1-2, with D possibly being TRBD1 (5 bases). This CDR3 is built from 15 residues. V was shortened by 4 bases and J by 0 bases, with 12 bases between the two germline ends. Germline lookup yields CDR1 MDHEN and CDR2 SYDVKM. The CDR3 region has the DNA TGTGCCAGCAGTTCCAGGGAGGTGCCTAACTATGGCTACACCTTC. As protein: CASSSREVPNYGYTF.

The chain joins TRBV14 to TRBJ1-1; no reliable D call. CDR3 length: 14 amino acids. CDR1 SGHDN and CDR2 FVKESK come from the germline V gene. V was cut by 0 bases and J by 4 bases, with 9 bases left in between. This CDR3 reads CASSQESRSTEAFF. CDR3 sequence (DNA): TGTGCCAGCAGCCAAGAGTCGCGTTCCACTGAAGCTTTCTTT.

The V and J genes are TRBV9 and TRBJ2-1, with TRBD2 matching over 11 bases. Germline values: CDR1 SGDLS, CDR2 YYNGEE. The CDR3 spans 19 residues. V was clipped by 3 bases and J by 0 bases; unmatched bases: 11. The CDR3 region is CASSGGVSGGDNSYNEQFF. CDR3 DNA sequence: TGTGCCAGCAGCGGCGGTGTTAGCGGGGGGGATAACTCCTACAATGAGCAGTTCTTC. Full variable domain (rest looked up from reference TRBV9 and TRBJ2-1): DSGVTQTPKHLITATGQRVTLRCSPRSGDLSVYWYQQSLDQGLQFLIQYYNGEERAKGNILERFSAQQFPDLHSELNLSSLELGDSALYFCASSGGVSGGDNSYNEQFFGPGTRLTVL.

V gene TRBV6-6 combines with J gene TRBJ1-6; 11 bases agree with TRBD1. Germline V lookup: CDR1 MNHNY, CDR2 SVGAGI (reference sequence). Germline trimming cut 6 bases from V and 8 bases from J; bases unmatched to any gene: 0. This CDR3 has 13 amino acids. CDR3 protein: CASRGQGDSPLHF. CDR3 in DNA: TGTGCCAGCAGGGGACAGGGGGATTCACCCCTCCACTTT.

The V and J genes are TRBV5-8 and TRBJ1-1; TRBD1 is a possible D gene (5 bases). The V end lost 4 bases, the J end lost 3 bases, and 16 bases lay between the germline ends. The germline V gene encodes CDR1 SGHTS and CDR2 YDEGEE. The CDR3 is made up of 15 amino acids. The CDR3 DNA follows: TGTGCCAGCAGCCCCCGGGGGGGGTTGGACACTGAAGCTTTCTTT. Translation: CASSPRGGLDTEAFF.

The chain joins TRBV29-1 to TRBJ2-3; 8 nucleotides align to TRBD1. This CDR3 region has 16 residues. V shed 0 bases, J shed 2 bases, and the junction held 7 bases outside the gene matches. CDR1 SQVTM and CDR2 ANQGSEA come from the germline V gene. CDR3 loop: CSVEDGGTGPTDTQYF. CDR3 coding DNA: TGCAGCGTTGAAGATGGAGGGACAGGCCCCACAGATACGCAGTATTTT.

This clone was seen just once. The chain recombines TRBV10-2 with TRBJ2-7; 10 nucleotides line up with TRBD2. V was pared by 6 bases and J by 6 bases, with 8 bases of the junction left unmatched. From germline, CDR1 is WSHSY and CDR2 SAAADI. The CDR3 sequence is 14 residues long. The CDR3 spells CASRGVGLAPEQYF. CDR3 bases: TGCGCCAGCAGAGGCGTGGGACTAGCGCCCGAGCAGTACTTC.

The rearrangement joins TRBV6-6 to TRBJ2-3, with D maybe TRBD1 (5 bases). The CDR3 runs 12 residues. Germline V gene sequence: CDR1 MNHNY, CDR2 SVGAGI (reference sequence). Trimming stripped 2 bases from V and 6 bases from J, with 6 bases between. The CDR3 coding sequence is TGTGCCAGCAGTTACAACAGGGATACGCAGTATTTT. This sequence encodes CASSYNRDTQYF.

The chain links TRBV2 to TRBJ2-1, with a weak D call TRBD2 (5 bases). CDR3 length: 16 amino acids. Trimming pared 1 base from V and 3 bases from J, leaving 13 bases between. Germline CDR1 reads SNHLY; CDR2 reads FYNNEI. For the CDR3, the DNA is TGTGCCAGCAGTGAAGATGGACTCCAATTCTACAATGAGCAGTTCTTC. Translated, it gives CASSEDGLQFYNEQFF.

The CDR3 reads CAWSVMTGASNQPQHF. Written as DNA, the CDR3 is TGTGCCTGGAGTGTAATGACAGGGGCCAGCAATCAGCCCCAGCATTTT. The V and J genes are TRBV30 and TRBJ1-5; 8 bases map to TRBD1. With V trimmed by 0 bases and J by 1 base, 5 bases remained unmatched. Germline assignment: CDR1 GTSNPN and CDR2 SVGIG (reference sequence). This CDR3 region has 16 residues. The full variable domain, rest sourced from reference TRBV30 and TRBJ1-5, is SQTIHQWPATLVQPVGSPLSLECTVEGTSNPNLYWYRQAAGRGLQLLFYSVGIGQISSEVPQNLSASRPQDRQFILSSKKLLLSDSGFYLCAWSVMTGASNQPQHFGDGTRLSIL.

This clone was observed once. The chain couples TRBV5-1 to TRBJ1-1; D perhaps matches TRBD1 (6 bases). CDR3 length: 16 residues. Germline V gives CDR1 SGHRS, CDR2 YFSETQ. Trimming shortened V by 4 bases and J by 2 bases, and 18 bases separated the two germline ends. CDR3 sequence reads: CASSPRQGRENTEAFF. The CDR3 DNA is TGCGCCAGCAGCCCTCGGCAGGGGCGAGAAAACACTGAAGCTTTCTTT.

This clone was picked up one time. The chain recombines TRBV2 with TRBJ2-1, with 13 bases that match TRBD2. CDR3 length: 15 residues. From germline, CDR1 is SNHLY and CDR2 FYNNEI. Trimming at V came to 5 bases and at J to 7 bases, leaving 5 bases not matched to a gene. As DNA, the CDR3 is TGTGCCAGCAGTAGGGGACTAGCGGGGTTGAATGAGCAGTTCTTC. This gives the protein CASSRGLAGLNEQFF.

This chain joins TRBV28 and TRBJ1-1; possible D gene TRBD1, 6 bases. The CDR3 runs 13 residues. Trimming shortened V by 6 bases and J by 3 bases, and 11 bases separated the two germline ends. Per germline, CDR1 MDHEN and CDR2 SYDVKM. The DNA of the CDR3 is TGTGCCAGCAGACAGGGAAGGGACACTGAAGCTTTCTTT. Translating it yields CASRQGRDTEAFF.

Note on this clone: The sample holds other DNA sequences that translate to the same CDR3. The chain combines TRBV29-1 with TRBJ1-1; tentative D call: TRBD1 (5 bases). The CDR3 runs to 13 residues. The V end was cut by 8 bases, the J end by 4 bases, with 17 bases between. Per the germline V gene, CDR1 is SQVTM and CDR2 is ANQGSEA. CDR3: CSPETRGSTEAFF. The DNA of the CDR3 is TGCAGCCCCGAGACTAGGGGAAGCACTGAAGCTTTCTTT.

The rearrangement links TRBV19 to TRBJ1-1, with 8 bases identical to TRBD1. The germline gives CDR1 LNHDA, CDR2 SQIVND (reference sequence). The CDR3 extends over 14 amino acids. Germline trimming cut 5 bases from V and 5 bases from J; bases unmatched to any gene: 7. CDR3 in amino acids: CASSAGQGWTEAFF. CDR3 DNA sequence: TGTGCCAGTAGTGCCGGACAGGGTTGGACTGAAGCTTTCTTT. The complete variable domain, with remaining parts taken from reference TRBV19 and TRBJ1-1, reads DGGITQSPKYLFRKEGQNVTLSCEQNLNHDAMYWYRQDPGQGLRLIYYSQIVNDFQKGDIAEGYSVSREKKESFPLTVTSAQKNPTAFYLCASSAGQGWTEAFFGQGTRLTVV.

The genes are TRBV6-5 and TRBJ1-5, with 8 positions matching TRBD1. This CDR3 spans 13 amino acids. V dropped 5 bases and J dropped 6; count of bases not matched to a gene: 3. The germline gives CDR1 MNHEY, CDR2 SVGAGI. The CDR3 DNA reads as TGTGCCAGCAGTACAGGGGGAGTTCAGCCCCAGCATTTT. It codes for CASSTGGVQPQHF.

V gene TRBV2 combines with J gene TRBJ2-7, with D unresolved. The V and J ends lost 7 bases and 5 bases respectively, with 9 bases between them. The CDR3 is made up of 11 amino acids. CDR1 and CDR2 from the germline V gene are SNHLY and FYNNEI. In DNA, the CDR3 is TGTGCCAGCAACGAGGTTAACGAGCAGTACTTC. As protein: CASNEVNEQYF.

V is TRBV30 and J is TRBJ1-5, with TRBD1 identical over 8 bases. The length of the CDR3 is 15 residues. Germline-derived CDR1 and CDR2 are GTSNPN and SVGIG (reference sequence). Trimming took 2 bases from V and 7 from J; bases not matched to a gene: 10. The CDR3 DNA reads TGTGCCTGGAGTCACAGGGGGGGGACGGCGCAGCCCCAGCATTTT. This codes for CAWSHRGGTAQPQHF.

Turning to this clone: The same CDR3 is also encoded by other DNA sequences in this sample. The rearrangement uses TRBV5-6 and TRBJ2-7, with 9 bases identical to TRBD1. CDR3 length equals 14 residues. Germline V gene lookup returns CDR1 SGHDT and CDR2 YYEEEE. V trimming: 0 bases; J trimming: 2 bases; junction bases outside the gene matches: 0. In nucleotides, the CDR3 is TGTGCCAGCAGCTTGGGACAGGGGGCCTACGAGCAGTACTTC. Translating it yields CASSLGQGAYEQYF. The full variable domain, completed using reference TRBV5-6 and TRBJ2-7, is DAGVTQSPTHLIKTRGQQVTLRCSPKSGHDTVSWYQQALGQGPQFIFQYYEEEERQRGNFPDRFSGHQFPNYSSELNVNALLLGDSALYLCASSLGQGAYEQYFGPGTRLTVT.

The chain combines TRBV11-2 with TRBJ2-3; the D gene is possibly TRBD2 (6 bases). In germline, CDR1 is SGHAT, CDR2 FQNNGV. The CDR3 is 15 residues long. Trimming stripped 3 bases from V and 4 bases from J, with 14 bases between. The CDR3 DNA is TGTGCCAGCAGCTTCTCGGGGAGGACGTCAGATACGCAGTATTTT. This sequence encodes CASSFSGRTSDTQYF.